The entry below gives a single TCR beta chain sequence along with its context. The antigen is undetermined. The repertoire was sequenced with immunoSEQ multiplex PCR; TCRdb's copy has only in-frame clones and lacks some. The sample yields about 76,000 clones, 60% to 85% seen once. The entry originates in a study of T cell responses to AZD1222 COVID-19 vaccine. Study-wide results and caveats: It should be noted that donors were predominantly white British and more often female, and clonal diversity was possibly underestimated. Reportedly, close to half of spike-specific TCRs are directed against unmutated variant regions. Spike regions recognized by vaccine-associated CD4 TCRs spanned the protein, led by 160-218 and 743-854.

This CDR3 is 14 amino acids long. With V trimmed by 4 bases and J by 5 bases, 7 bases remained unmatched. The germline V gene encodes CDR1 KGHSY and CDR2 FQNENV. The chain joins TRBV16 to TRBJ1-1; 7 bases align to TRBD1. The clonotype originates from an adult who received the MenACWY meningococcal vaccine as a control. The specimen comprised peripheral blood, sampled 28 days after the second dose of the MenACWY control vaccine. Here the CDR3 DNA reads TGTGCCAGCAGCCTCCGGGACAGTGGAACTGAAGCTTTCTTT. Its translation: CASSLRDSGTEAFF.